The rows below give T cell receptor beta chains drawn from one sample of a study of blood T cell repertoires in COVID-19. The assay was immunoSEQ multiplex PCR, and TCRdb's table has in-frame clones only and misses some. Of 37,000 or so clones detected, around 81% appear once; the ten largest clones hold under 15%. The sample consisted of peripheral blood. These receptors all stem from a human donor in a cohort sampled during active COVID-19. Both conserved end residues are part of each CDR3. D genes are given only for firm matches. Where a row states a size, it is once, few, many or the class of an expanded clone; other rows omit it.

cdr3_aa: CASSLGDRENEKLFF
cdr3_nt: TGTGCCAGCAGCTTAGGGGACAGGGAAAATGAAAAACTGTTTTTT
d_call: TRBD1
v_call: TRBV7-9
j_call: TRBJ1-4
clone_size: once

cdr3_aa: CASMREGTGNYGYTF
cdr3_nt: TGTGCCAGCATGAGGGAGGGTACTGGGAACTATGGCTACACCTTC
d_call: NA
v_call: TRBV6-5
j_call: TRBJ1-2
clone_size: NA

cdr3_aa: CAISSSGGAVNEQFF
cdr3_nt: TGTGCCATCAGTAGTAGCGGGGGGGCAGTCAATGAGCAGTTCTTC
d_call: TRBD2
v_call: TRBV10-3
j_call: TRBJ2-1
clone_size: NA

cdr3_aa: CASSQGNGFGQPQHF
cdr3_nt: TGTGCCAGCAGCCAGGGAAACGGATTTGGTCAGCCCCAGCATTTT
d_call: NA
v_call: TRBV7-9
j_call: TRBJ1-5
clone_size: NA

cdr3_aa: CASRPKTGAHNEQFF
cdr3_nt: TGTGCCAGCAGACCCAAGACAGGGGCGCACAATGAGCAGTTCTTC
d_call: TRBD1
v_call: TRBV6-5
j_call: TRBJ2-1
clone_size: NA

cdr3_aa: CASSKQGYEQYF
cdr3_nt: TGTGCCAGTAGTAAACAGGGTTACGAGCAGTACTTC
d_call: NA
v_call: TRBV19
j_call: TRBJ2-7
clone_size: NA

cdr3_aa: CASSARTSEETQYF
cdr3_nt: TGTGCCAGCAGCGCTAGGACTAGCGAAGAGACCCAGTACTTC
d_call: TRBD2
v_call: TRBV2
j_call: TRBJ2-5
clone_size: NA

cdr3_aa: CASSYLRGRNDYGYTF
cdr3_nt: TGTGCCAGCAGTTACCTTAGAGGGAGGAATGACTATGGCTACACCTTC
d_call: NA
v_call: TRBV6-2/TRBV6-3
j_call: TRBJ1-2
clone_size: NA

cdr3_aa: CASSQPTTGGLNEQFF
cdr3_nt: TGCGCCAGCAGCCAGCCCACGACAGGGGGCTTGAATGAGCAGTTCTTC
d_call: TRBD1
v_call: TRBV4-3
j_call: TRBJ2-1
clone_size: NA

cdr3_aa: CASSQTGARALNTEAFF
cdr3_nt: TGTGCCAGCAGTCAAACAGGGGCAAGGGCTCTGAACACTGAAGCTTTCTTT
d_call: TRBD1
v_call: TRBV6-6
j_call: TRBJ1-1
clone_size: NA

cdr3_aa: CASSAWASETQYF
cdr3_nt: TGTGCCAGCTCAGCTTGGGCGAGTGAGACCCAGTACTTC
d_call: NA
v_call: TRBV5-6
j_call: TRBJ2-5
clone_size: NA

cdr3_aa: CASRQRGVFTDTQYF
cdr3_nt: TGTGCCAGCAGGCAGCGGGGGGTCTTCACAGATACGCAGTATTTT
d_call: TRBD2
v_call: TRBV6-5
j_call: TRBJ2-3
clone_size: once

cdr3_aa: CASSLSRAGYTF
cdr3_nt: TGTGCCAGCAGCTTGTCGAGGGCTGGCTACACCTTC
d_call: NA
v_call: TRBV11-2
j_call: TRBJ1-2
clone_size: NA

cdr3_aa: CASRRENEKLFF
cdr3_nt: TGTGCCAGCCGACGGGAAAATGAAAAACTGTTTTTT
d_call: NA
v_call: TRBV12-3/TRBV12-4
j_call: TRBJ1-4
clone_size: NA

cdr3_aa: CASSIGENQPQHF
cdr3_nt: TGTGCCAGTAGTATAGGAGAGAATCAGCCCCAGCATTTT
d_call: NA
v_call: TRBV19
j_call: TRBJ1-5
clone_size: few

cdr3_aa: CASSFSGQVYEQYF
cdr3_nt: TGTGCCAGCAGTTTCTCGGGACAGGTCTACGAGCAGTACTTC
d_call: TRBD1
v_call: TRBV6-5
j_call: TRBJ2-7
clone_size: NA

cdr3_aa: CASTPGGFYNEQFF
cdr3_nt: TGTGCCAGCACGCCGGGGGGGTTTTACAATGAGCAGTTCTTC
d_call: TRBD2
v_call: TRBV11-3
j_call: TRBJ2-1
clone_size: NA

cdr3_aa: CASSVGLRGPNEKLFF
cdr3_nt: TGTGCCAGCAGCGTAGGTCTCAGGGGCCCTAATGAAAAACTGTTTTTT
d_call: NA
v_call: TRBV9
j_call: TRBJ1-4
clone_size: NA

cdr3_aa: CASSQEQATNEKLFF
cdr3_nt: TGCGCCAGCAGCCAAGAACAAGCAACTAATGAAAAACTGTTTTTT
d_call: NA
v_call: TRBV4-3
j_call: TRBJ1-4
clone_size: NA

cdr3_aa: CASSLGGGLEKLFF
cdr3_nt: TGTGCCAGCAGCTTAGGCGGGGGCTTAGAAAAACTGTTTTTT
d_call: NA
v_call: TRBV7-2
j_call: TRBJ1-4
clone_size: NA

cdr3_aa: CASGRGVFSGANVLTF
cdr3_nt: TGTGCTAGTGGCCGGGGGGTGTTCTCTGGGGCCAACGTCCTGACTTTC
d_call: TRBD2
v_call: TRBV12-5
j_call: TRBJ2-6
clone_size: NA

cdr3_aa: CASSLPSPSGANVLTF
cdr3_nt: TGTGCCAGCAGTCTCCCGAGCCCCTCTGGGGCCAACGTCCTGACTTTC
d_call: NA
v_call: TRBV2
j_call: TRBJ2-6
clone_size: NA

cdr3_aa: CAISAGTDTGELFF
cdr3_nt: TGTGCCATCAGTGCCGGGACAGACACCGGGGAGCTGTTTTTT
d_call: TRBD1
v_call: TRBV10-3
j_call: TRBJ2-2
clone_size: NA

cdr3_aa: CASSLRDRDSPLHF
cdr3_nt: TGTGCCAGCAGCCTCCGGGACAGGGATTCACCCCTCCACTTT
d_call: TRBD1
v_call: TRBV3-1/TRBV3-2
j_call: TRBJ1-6
clone_size: NA

cdr3_aa: CASSSPYSGGSYNEQFF
cdr3_nt: TGTGCCAGCAGTAGCCCCTATAGCGGGGGGTCCTACAATGAGCAGTTCTTC
d_call: TRBD2
v_call: TRBV2
j_call: TRBJ2-1
clone_size: NA

cdr3_aa: CASSLGGTRSYEQYF
cdr3_nt: TGTGCCAGCAGCTTAGGGGGCACTCGCTCCTACGAGCAGTACTTC
d_call: NA
v_call: TRBV11-2
j_call: TRBJ2-7
clone_size: NA

cdr3_aa: CASSLNPPYGQMTGELFF
cdr3_nt: TGTGCCAGCAGCTTAAATCCCCCTTATGGGCAGATGACCGGGGAGCTGTTTTTT
d_call: NA
v_call: TRBV7-6
j_call: TRBJ2-2
clone_size: NA

cdr3_aa: CASSLSRGIYGYTF
cdr3_nt: TGTGCCAGCAGCTTATCCCGGGGGATCTATGGCTACACCTTC
d_call: NA
v_call: TRBV7-2
j_call: TRBJ1-2
clone_size: NA

cdr3_aa: CASSTGTGNYGYTF
cdr3_nt: TGTGCCAGCAGCACTGGGACAGGCAACTATGGCTACACCTTC
d_call: TRBD1
v_call: TRBV3-1/TRBV3-2
j_call: TRBJ1-2
clone_size: NA

cdr3_aa: CASSTTWPGSTEAFF
cdr3_nt: TGTGCCAGCAGTACAACTTGGCCTGGGAGCACTGAAGCTTTCTTT
d_call: NA
v_call: TRBV6-2/TRBV6-3
j_call: TRBJ1-1
clone_size: NA

cdr3_aa: CASGSGYEQYF
cdr3_nt: TGTGCCAGCGGGAGCGGCTACGAGCAGTACTTC
d_call: NA
v_call: TRBV12-3/TRBV12-4
j_call: TRBJ2-7
clone_size: once

cdr3_aa: CSGRRLLPNTEAFF
cdr3_nt: TGCAGTGGGCGGAGGCTACTACCGAACACTGAAGCTTTCTTT
d_call: NA
v_call: TRBV29-1
j_call: TRBJ1-1
clone_size: medium-sized

cdr3_aa: CASSPGTLMNTEAFF
cdr3_nt: TGTGCCAGCAGCCCCGGGACACTCATGAACACTGAAGCTTTCTTT
d_call: NA
v_call: TRBV6-5
j_call: TRBJ1-1
clone_size: few

cdr3_aa: CASSATQGVSNQPQHF
cdr3_nt: TGTGCCAGCAGTGCGACCCAGGGGGTTAGCAATCAGCCCCAGCATTTT
d_call: TRBD1
v_call: TRBV28
j_call: TRBJ1-5
clone_size: NA

cdr3_aa: CASSLALGGENEQYF
cdr3_nt: TGCGCCAGCAGCTTGGCCTTAGGGGGAGAGAACGAGCAGTACTTC
d_call: NA
v_call: TRBV5-1
j_call: TRBJ2-7
clone_size: NA

cdr3_aa: CASSLVTGGAYEQYF
cdr3_nt: TGTGCCAGCAGCCTGGTGACAGGGGGAGCCTACGAGCAGTACTTC
d_call: TRBD1
v_call: TRBV7-2
j_call: TRBJ2-7
clone_size: NA

cdr3_aa: CASSPSRAETQYF
cdr3_nt: TGTGCCAGCAGTCCTTCCAGGGCGGAGACCCAGTACTTC
d_call: NA
v_call: TRBV6-6
j_call: TRBJ2-5
clone_size: NA

cdr3_aa: CASSSALDRAGGEKLFF
cdr3_nt: TGTGCCAGCAGCTCCGCGCTAGATCGGGCAGGGGGTGAAAAACTGTTTTTT
d_call: TRBD1
v_call: TRBV9
j_call: TRBJ1-4
clone_size: NA

cdr3_aa: CASDSLGLQVGPSSTDTQYF
cdr3_nt: TGTGCCAGCGACTCGTTGGGACTACAAGTAGGCCCGTCTAGCACAGATACGCAGTATTTT
d_call: TRBD2
v_call: TRBV9
j_call: TRBJ2-3
clone_size: NA

cdr3_aa: CASSVRYTETQYF
cdr3_nt: TGTGCCAGCAGCGTTCGCTATACAGAGACCCAGTACTTC
d_call: NA
v_call: TRBV5-8
j_call: TRBJ2-5
clone_size: NA

cdr3_aa: CASSSNRGQGAAGYTF
cdr3_nt: TGTGCCAGCAGCTCCAACCGGGGGCAGGGGGCGGCTGGCTACACCTTC
d_call: TRBD1
v_call: TRBV9
j_call: TRBJ1-2
clone_size: NA

cdr3_aa: CASRYHRDIGEKLFF
cdr3_nt: TGTGCCAGCAGATACCACAGGGATATCGGTGAAAAACTGTTTTTT
d_call: NA
v_call: TRBV6-5
j_call: TRBJ1-4
clone_size: NA

cdr3_aa: CASSPRGADTGELFF
cdr3_nt: TGTGCCAGCAGCCCCCGCGGCGCGGACACCGGGGAGCTGTTTTTT
d_call: NA
v_call: TRBV3-1/TRBV3-2
j_call: TRBJ2-2
clone_size: NA

cdr3_aa: CASRSTYRTNEKLFF
cdr3_nt: TGTGCCAGCAGGTCGACGTACAGAACTAATGAAAAACTGTTTTTT
d_call: NA
v_call: TRBV7-2
j_call: TRBJ1-4
clone_size: NA

cdr3_aa: CASSWGQGYEQYF
cdr3_nt: TGTGCCAGCAGCTGGGGACAGGGCTACGAGCAGTACTTC
d_call: TRBD1
v_call: TRBV7-9
j_call: TRBJ2-7
clone_size: NA

cdr3_aa: CAISPGQPTDTQYF
cdr3_nt: TGTGCCATCAGTCCGGGACAGCCCACAGATACGCAGTATTTT
d_call: TRBD1
v_call: TRBV10-3
j_call: TRBJ2-3
clone_size: NA

cdr3_aa: CASSLVANTEAFF
cdr3_nt: TGTGCCAGCAGCTTGGTGGCGAACACTGAAGCTTTCTTT
d_call: NA
v_call: TRBV5-6
j_call: TRBJ1-1
clone_size: once

cdr3_aa: CASSPTQGDYEQYF
cdr3_nt: TGCGCCAGCAGTCCTACTCAGGGGGACTACGAGCAGTACTTC
d_call: TRBD1
v_call: TRBV4-3
j_call: TRBJ2-7
clone_size: few

cdr3_aa: CASSLGTGTGLPPLHF
cdr3_nt: TGCGCCAGCAGCTTGGGGACCGGGACAGGGCTTCCACCCCTCCACTTT
d_call: TRBD1
v_call: TRBV5-1
j_call: TRBJ1-6
clone_size: medium-sized

cdr3_aa: CASTHFRVGQPQHF
cdr3_nt: TGTGCCAGCACCCATTTCAGGGTTGGTCAGCCCCAGCATTTT
d_call: NA
v_call: TRBV6-6
j_call: TRBJ1-5
clone_size: once

cdr3_aa: CASSLEGYQPQHF
cdr3_nt: TGTGCCAGCAGCTTAGAGGGGTATCAGCCCCAGCATTTT
d_call: NA
v_call: TRBV7-9
j_call: TRBJ1-5
clone_size: NA

cdr3_aa: CASSPYAGTFNIQYF
cdr3_nt: TGCGCCAGCAGCCCCTACGCGGGTACCTTTAACATTCAGTACTTC
d_call: NA
v_call: TRBV4-3
j_call: TRBJ2-4
clone_size: NA